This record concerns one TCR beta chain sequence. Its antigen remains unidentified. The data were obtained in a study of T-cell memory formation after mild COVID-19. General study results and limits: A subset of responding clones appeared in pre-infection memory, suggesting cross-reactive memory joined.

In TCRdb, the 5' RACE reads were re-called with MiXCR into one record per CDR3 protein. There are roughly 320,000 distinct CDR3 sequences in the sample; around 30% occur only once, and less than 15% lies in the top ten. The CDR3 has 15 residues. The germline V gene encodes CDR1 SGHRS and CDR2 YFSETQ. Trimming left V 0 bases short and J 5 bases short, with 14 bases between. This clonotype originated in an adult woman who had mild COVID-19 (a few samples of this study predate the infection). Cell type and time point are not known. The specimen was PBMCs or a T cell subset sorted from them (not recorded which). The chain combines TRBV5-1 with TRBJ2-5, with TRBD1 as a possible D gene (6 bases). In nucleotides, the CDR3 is TGCGCCAGCAGCTTGGCCCGGGACACCGTGGAGACCCAGTACTTC. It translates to CASSLARDTVETQYF.